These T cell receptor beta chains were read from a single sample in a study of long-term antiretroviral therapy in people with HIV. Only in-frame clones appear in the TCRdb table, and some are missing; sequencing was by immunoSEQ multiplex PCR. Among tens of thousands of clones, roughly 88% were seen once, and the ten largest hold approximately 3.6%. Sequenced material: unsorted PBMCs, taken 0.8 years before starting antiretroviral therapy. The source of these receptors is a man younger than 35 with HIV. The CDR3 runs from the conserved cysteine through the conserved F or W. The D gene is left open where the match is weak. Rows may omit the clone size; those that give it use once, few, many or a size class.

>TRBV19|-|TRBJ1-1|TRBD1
CASSLRTGEKNTEAFF
TGTGCCAGTAGTCTTCGGACAGGGGAAAAGAACACTGAAGCTTTCTTT
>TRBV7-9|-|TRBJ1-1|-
CASSLDRDTEAFF
TGTGCCAGCAGCTTAGATAGGGACACTGAAGCTTTCTTT
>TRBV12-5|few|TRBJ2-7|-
CASGLEPAYEQYF
TGTGCTAGTGGTTTAGAGCCGGCCTACGAGCAGTACTTC
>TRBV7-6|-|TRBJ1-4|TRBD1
CASSLGTGARKANEKLFF
TGTGCCAGCAGCTTAGGAACAGGGGCGAGAAAGGCTAATGAAAAACTGTTTTTT
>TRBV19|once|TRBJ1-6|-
CASRSDPSYNSPLHF
TGTGCCAGTAGGTCGGACCCCTCCTATAATTCACCCCTCCACTTT
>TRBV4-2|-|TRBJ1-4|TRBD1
CASSPGTGSEKLFF
TGTGCCAGCAGCCCCGGGACAGGGAGTGAAAAACTGTTTTTT
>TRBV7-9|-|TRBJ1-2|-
CAIPGPYYGYTF
TGTGCCATCCCTGGGCCGTACTATGGCTACACCTTC
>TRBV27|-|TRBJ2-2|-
CASSFGTGELFF
TGTGCCAGCAGTTTCGGCACCGGGGAGCTGTTTTTT
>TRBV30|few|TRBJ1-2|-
CAWSPMRGYTF
TGTGCCTGGAGTCCGATGAGGGGCTACACCTTC
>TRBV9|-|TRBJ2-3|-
CASSVGGDSYTDTQYF
TGTGCCAGCAGCGTAGGGGGGGACAGCTACACAGATACGCAGTATTTT
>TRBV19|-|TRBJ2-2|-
CASSIPPGELFF
TGTGCCAGTAGTATTCCCCCCGGGGAGCTGTTTTTT
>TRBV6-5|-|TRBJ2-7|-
CASSYGRFAHEQYF
TGTGCCAGCAGTTACGGGAGGTTTGCCCACGAGCAGTACTTC
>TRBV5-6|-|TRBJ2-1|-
CASSLGRDNEQFF
TGTGCCAGCAGCTTAGGCAGAGACAATGAGCAGTTCTTC
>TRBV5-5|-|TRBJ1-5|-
CASSFGQINQPQHF
TGTGCCAGCAGCTTCGGACAGATCAATCAGCCCCAGCATTTT
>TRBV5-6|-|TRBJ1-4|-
CASSLSEGREKLFF
TGTGCCAGCAGCTTGTCAGAGGGGCGTGAAAAACTGTTTTTT
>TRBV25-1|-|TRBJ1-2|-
CASHDLPRYGYTF
TGTGCCAGCCACGACCTGCCCCGCTATGGCTACACCTTC
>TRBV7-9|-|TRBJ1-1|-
CASSLAQGGDTEAFF
TGTGCCAGCAGCTTAGCGCAGGGAGGGGACACTGAAGCTTTCTTT
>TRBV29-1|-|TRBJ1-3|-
CSAVSGNTIYF
TGCAGCGCAGTCTCTGGAAACACCATATATTTT
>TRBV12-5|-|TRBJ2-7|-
CASGLGNLREQYF
TGTGCTAGTGGTTTGGGGAATCTCCGCGAGCAGTACTTC
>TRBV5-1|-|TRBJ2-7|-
CASSLGSSYEQYF
TGCGCCAGCAGCTTGGGGAGCTCCTACGAGCAGTACTTC
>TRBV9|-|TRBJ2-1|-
CASSPDALGQQFF
TGTGCCAGCAGCCCGGACGCGTTAGGACAGCAGTTCTTC
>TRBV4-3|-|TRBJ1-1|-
CASSQDPVLAEAFF
TGCGCCAGCAGCCAAGATCCGGTTTTGGCTGAAGCTTTCTTT
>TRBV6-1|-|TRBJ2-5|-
CASSEAQQETQYF
TGTGCCAGCAGTGAAGCCCAGCAAGAGACCCAGTACTTC
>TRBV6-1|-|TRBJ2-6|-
CASSAVVAGANVLTF
TGTGCCAGCAGTGCCGTAGTGGCTGGGGCCAACGTCCTGACTTTC
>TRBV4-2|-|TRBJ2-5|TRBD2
CASSQGGGSQVTQYF
TGTGCCAGCAGCCAAGGCGGGGGGTCTCAGGTGACCCAGTACTTC
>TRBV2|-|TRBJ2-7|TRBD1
CASSVEGGKLAYEQYF
TGTGCCAGCAGTGTAGAAGGGGGCAAATTGGCCTACGAGCAGTACTTC
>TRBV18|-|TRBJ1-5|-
CASSPSQASNQPQHF
TGTGCCAGCTCACCGTCCCAGGCGAGCAATCAGCCCCAGCATTTT
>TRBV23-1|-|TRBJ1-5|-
CASSQSRTDYQPQHF
TGCGCCAGCAGTCAATCGAGGACAGACTATCAGCCCCAGCATTTT
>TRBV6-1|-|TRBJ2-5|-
CASSEALLGQTRGTQYF
TGTGCCAGCAGTGAAGCGCTTCTTGGACAGACTCGGGGGACCCAGTACTTC
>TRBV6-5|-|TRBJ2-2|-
CAREERSNTGELFF
TGTGCCAGAGAGGAGAGGTCGAACACCGGGGAGCTGTTTTTT
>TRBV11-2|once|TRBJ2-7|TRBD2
CASTGTSGTYEQYF
TGTGCCAGTACCGGGACTAGCGGAACCTACGAGCAGTACTTC
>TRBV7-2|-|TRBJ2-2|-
CASSPRGDLNTGELFF
TGTGCCAGCAGCCCCAGGGGGGACCTGAACACCGGGGAGCTGTTTTTT
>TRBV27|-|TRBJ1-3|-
CASRPTGSLNTIYF
TGTGCCAGCAGGCCGACAGGCTCGTTAAACACCATATATTTT
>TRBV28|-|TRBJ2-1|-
CASRDRGDRPFWEQFF
TGTGCCAGCAGAGATAGGGGGGACAGACCTTTTTGGGAGCAGTTCTTC
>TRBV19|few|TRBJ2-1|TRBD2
CASSSPSGGSSYNEQFF
TGTGCCAGTAGTAGTCCTAGCGGAGGGAGCTCCTACAATGAGCAGTTCTTC
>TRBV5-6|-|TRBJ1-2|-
CASSPLATLDYGYTF
TGTGCCAGCAGCCCGTTGGCGACACTTGACTATGGCTACACCTTC
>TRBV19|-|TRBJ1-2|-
CASSRGFIYGYTF
TGTGCCAGTAGTAGAGGTTTCATTTATGGCTACACCTTC
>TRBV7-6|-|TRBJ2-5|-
CASSWTAQETQYF
TGTGCCAGCAGCTGGACAGCTCAAGAGACCCAGTACTTC
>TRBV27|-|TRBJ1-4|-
CASSLVPGNEKLFF
TGTGCCAGCAGTTTAGTGCCGGGGAATGAAAAACTGTTTTTT
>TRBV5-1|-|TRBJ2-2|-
CASSLGAGAGELFF
TGCGCCAGCAGCTTGGGAGCCGGGGCCGGGGAGCTGTTTTTT
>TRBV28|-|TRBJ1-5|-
CATGESNQPQHF
TGTGCCACCGGGGAGAGCAATCAGCCCCAGCATTTT